The next 25 T cell receptor beta chains were all read from a single sample in a study of cytomegalovirus exposure and HLA in healthy donors. PCR involved 60 Vbeta and 13 Jbeta primers. Using immunoSEQ multiplex PCR, the repertoire was profiled, and TCRdb retains in-frame clones only, with some absent. The sample has 110,000 or so clones; over 70% are singletons. The sample was PBMCs. The receptors stem from a woman aged 40 to 50 in good health and CMV-seropositive.

This chain links TRBV4-2 with TRBJ2-2, with D maybe TRBD2 (5 bases). The germline gives CDR1 LGHNA, CDR2 YNFKEQ. V lost 3 bases, J lost 7 bases, and 9 bases lay in between. The CDR3 sequence is 13 residues long. CDR3 residues: CASSHREGGELFF. CDR3 DNA sequence: TGTGCCAGCAGCCACCGAGAGGGCGGGGAGCTGTTTTTT.

The chain links TRBV6-5 to TRBJ1-2, with 12 positions matching TRBD1. V shed 0 bases, J shed 6 bases, and the junction held 2 bases outside the gene matches. The length of the CDR3 is 15 residues. Germline lookup yields CDR1 MNHEY and CDR2 SVGAGI. CDR3 bases: TGTGCCAGCAGTTACTCGGGACAGGGGGCTGATGGCTACACCTTC. This translates into CASSYSGQGADGYTF.

This chain uses TRBV18 with TRBJ2-5, with TRBD2 matching over 8 bases. The CDR3 covers 14 residues. V lost 4 bases, J lost 5 bases, and 6 bases stayed unmatched. The germline V gene encodes CDR1 KGHSH and CDR2 LQKENI. In nucleotides, the CDR3 is TGTGCCAGCTCACAAAGCGGGAGCCCCGAGACCCAGTACTTC. Its protein product is CASSQSGSPETQYF.

The chain uses TRBV27 and TRBJ2-5; D is uncertain. Germline loops: CDR1 MNHEY, CDR2 SMNVEV (reference sequence). CDR3 length equals 14 residues. Trimming pared 2 bases from V and 2 bases from J, leaving 9 bases between. CDR3 residues: CASSLGPPQETQYF. DNA of the CDR3: TGTGCCAGCAGTTTAGGCCCGCCGCAAGAGACCCAGTACTTC.

This clone was observed a few times. The chain combines TRBV5-1 with TRBJ2-2, with 8 bases matching TRBD2. The germline V gene encodes CDR1 SGHRS and CDR2 YFSETQ. J lost 1 base, V lost 0 bases, and 8 bases had no gene match. The CDR3 runs 18 residues. The CDR3 spells CASSLAFAGGMNTGELFF. Here the CDR3 DNA reads TGCGCCAGCAGCTTGGCCTTCGCGGGGGGCATGAACACCGGGGAGCTGTTTTTT.

The V call is TRBV19, the J call TRBJ2-4; 7 bases are shared with TRBD2. V dropped 5 bases and J dropped 0; count of bases not matched to a gene: 7. This CDR3 has 16 residues. CDR1 is LNHDA and CDR2 is SQIVND in the germline V gene (reference sequence). CDR3 sequence: CASSERAGLAKNIQYF. The CDR3 coding sequence is TGTGCCAGTAGTGAGAGAGCGGGACTAGCCAAAAACATTCAGTACTTC.

This chain joins TRBV19 and TRBJ1-2, with D unclear. V lost 4 bases and J lost 4, with 10 bases in between. CDR3 size: 13 residues. Germline CDR1 is LNHDA and CDR2 is SQIVND (reference sequence). The CDR3 here is CASSRGIFYGYTF. Written as DNA, the CDR3 is TGTGCCAGTAGTAGAGGGATCTTCTATGGCTACACCTTC. The full variable domain, its missing parts supplied by reference TRBV19 and TRBJ1-2, is DGGITQSPKYLFRKEGQNVTLSCEQNLNHDAMYWYRQDPGQGLRLIYYSQIVNDFQKGDIAEGYSVSREKKESFPLTVTSAQKNPTAFYLCASSRGIFYGYTFGSGTRLTVV.

This clone was picked up one time. V gene TRBV5-6 combines with J gene TRBJ2-3; 9 nucleotides match TRBD1. The V and J ends lost 3 bases and 0 bases, in that order; junction bases with no gene match: 2. This CDR3 region has 15 residues. Germline values: CDR1 SGHDT, CDR2 YYEEEE. CDR3 sequence reads: CASSWGQGSTDTQYF. DNA of the CDR3: TGTGCCAGCAGCTGGGGACAGGGTAGCACAGATACGCAGTATTTT.

This chain uses TRBV2 with TRBJ2-2; 7 bases align to TRBD1. The CDR3 runs 16 residues. V was pared by 0 bases and J by 4 bases, with 5 bases of the junction left unmatched. Germline CDR1 and CDR2: SNHLY and FYNNEI. CDR3 region: CASSEARQGVTGELFF. In DNA, the CDR3 is TGTGCCAGCAGTGAAGCCAGGCAGGGGGTCACCGGGGAGCTGTTTTTT.

This clone was observed a single time. At one end, the junction sequence differs from germline, possibly due to a read error. The genes are TRBV7-6 and TRBJ1-2, with D possibly TRBD1 on 6 matching bases. The CDR3 runs to 12 residues. Germline V gives CDR1 SGHVS, CDR2 FNYEAQ. CDR3 sequence reads: CASSHYDRDKLF. The CDR3 coding sequence is TGTGCCAGCAGCCATTACGACCGGGACAAGCTGTTC. Supplemented by reference TRBV7-6 and TRBJ1-2, the full variable domain reads GAGVSQSPRYKVTKRGQDVALRCDPISGHVSLYWYRQALGQGPEFLTYFNYEAQQDKSGLPNDRFSAERPEGSISTLTIQRTEQRDSAMYRCASSHYDRDKLFGSGTRLTVV.

CDR3 bases: TGTGCCAGCAGTTACTACAGGAAGAACACTGAAGCTTTCTTT. Protein sequence: CASSYYRKNTEAFF. This chain links TRBV6-5 with TRBJ1-1; D is perhaps TRBD1 (5 bases). Trimming cost V 1 base and J 1 base, with 7 bases left between them. From germline, CDR1 is MNHEY and CDR2 SVGAGI. CDR3 size: 14 residues.

The chain is built from TRBV5-4 and TRBJ2-7, with 7 bases that match TRBD1. Germline CDR1 is SGHNT and CDR2 is YYREEE (reference sequence). J lost 2 bases, V lost 0 bases, and 5 bases had no gene match. CDR3 length equals 15 residues. CDR3 nucleotide sequence: TGTGCCAGCAGCTTGGGGGGACAGAGAACCTACGAGCAGTACTTC. The encoded protein is CASSLGGQRTYEQYF.

The CDR3 bases are TGTGCCAGCAGTGCCCGCCTGGACAGGGACACTGAAGCTTTCTTT. This encodes CASSARLDRDTEAFF. The rearrangement links TRBV6-1 to TRBJ1-1; 8 positions match TRBD1. Germline-derived CDR1 and CDR2 are MNHNS and SASEGT. V shed 4 bases, J shed 3 bases, and the junction held 7 bases outside the gene matches. There are 15 residues in the CDR3.

The V and J genes are TRBV5-4 and TRBJ1-3, with TRBD1 identical over 7 bases. In germline, CDR1 is SGHNT, CDR2 YYREEE (reference sequence). The CDR3 covers 15 residues. J gave up 3 bases and V 5 bases, and 8 bases lay outside the gene matches. As DNA, the CDR3 is TGTGCCAGCAGGCCCTACAGGGGCGGTGGAAACACCATATATTTT. Protein product: CASRPYRGGGNTIYF. Filled out from reference TRBV5-4 and TRBJ1-3, the complete variable domain reads ETGVTQSPTHLIKTRGQQVTLRCSSQSGHNTVSWYQQALGQGPQFIFQYYREEENGRGNFPPRFSGLQFPNYSSELNVNALELDDSALYLCASRPYRGGGNTIYFGEGSWLTVV.

This sequence joins TRBV28 and TRBJ2-7; 8 bases map to TRBD1. CDR1 and CDR2 (germline): MDHEN, SYDVKM. The ends lost 5 bases at V and 4 bases at J; junction bases unmatched: 10. CDR3 length equals 15 residues. CDR3 loop: CASSKQPGQDYEQYF. The CDR3 DNA is TGTGCCAGCAGTAAACAACCGGGACAGGATTACGAGCAGTACTTC.

This clone was observed a handful of times. This sequence joins TRBV11-1 and TRBJ1-2; D might be TRBD1 (6 bases). The length of the CDR3 is 15 residues. Trimming stripped 1 base from V and 1 base from J, with 10 bases between. Germline values: CDR1 SGHAT, CDR2 FQDESV (reference sequence). The CDR3 nucleotides are TGTGCCAGCAGCTTAGGGGGGCAGCTTAACTATGGCTACACCTTC. It yields the protein CASSLGGQLNYGYTF.

The V gene is TRBV19, the J gene TRBJ2-1, with 10 bases lining up with TRBD1. The V gene end was trimmed by 10 bases and the J gene end by 10 bases; junction bases not matched to a gene: 16. This CDR3 is 15 amino acids long. Germline V gives CDR1 LNHDA, CDR2 SQIVND (reference sequence). The CDR3: CATRVRDRGYLEQFF. CDR3 sequence (DNA): TGTGCCACGCGAGTCCGGGACAGGGGATATTTGGAGCAGTTCTTC.

J is TRBJ2-3 and V is TRBV7-2; 7 positions match TRBD2. The germline V gene encodes CDR1 SGHTA and CDR2 FQGNSA. V gave up 2 bases and J gave up 0 bases; unmatched junction bases: 2. CDR3 length: 15 amino acids. CDR3 protein: CASSLTGGSTDTQYF. The CDR3 bases are TGTGCCAGCAGCTTAACCGGGGGGAGCACAGATACGCAGTATTTT.

The J gene is TRBJ1-1, the V gene TRBV6-5; 7 bases align to TRBD1. Losses at the gene ends were 2 bases for V and 7 bases for J; bases not matched to a gene: 4. The germline CDR1 and CDR2 sequences are MNHEY and SVGAGI. The CDR3 has 13 amino acids. Here the CDR3 reads CASSYRGRGEAFF. The CDR3 DNA follows: TGTGCCAGCAGTTACAGGGGGCGAGGTGAAGCTTTCTTT.

The chain carries TRBV6-1 and TRBJ1-4; no reliable D call. Germline CDR1 is MNHNS and CDR2 is SASEGT. The ends were cut back, 6 bases at V and 8 bases at J, with 19 bases in the middle. This CDR3 comprises 15 residues. The CDR3 sequence is CASRPNEGSPEKLFF. As DNA, the CDR3 is TGTGCCAGCAGACCGAACGAGGGCTCCCCAGAAAAACTGTTTTTT.

The chain employs TRBV9 and TRBJ2-7; D not certain. The CDR3 extends over 11 amino acids. From germline, CDR1 is SGDLS and CDR2 YYNGEE. V dropped 3 bases and J dropped 7 bases, with 8 bases sitting between them. The CDR3 loop reads CASSAGGEQYF. CDR3 DNA sequence: TGTGCCAGCAGCGCGGGTGGTGAGCAGTACTTC.

This chain uses TRBV4-1 with TRBJ1-3; D gene uncertain. The CDR3 runs 18 residues. CDR1 is MGHRA, CDR2 YSYEKL, per germline. Trimming removed 3 bases at V and 0 bases at J, with 18 bases between. The CDR3 sequence is CASSHRNKPEDSGNTIYF. The DNA for the CDR3 is TGCGCCAGCAGCCATCGTAATAAACCGGAGGACTCTGGAAACACCATATATTTT.

The rearrangement links TRBV28 to TRBJ2-7, with D possibly TRBD2 on 6 matching bases. V dropped 5 bases and J dropped 0 bases, with 14 bases sitting between them. Germline V gene data show CDR1 as MDHEN and CDR2 as SYDVKM. The CDR3 covers 15 residues. The chain's CDR3 is CASSILAPSSYEQYF. The CDR3 DNA follows: TGTGCCAGCAGTATTCTAGCGCCCAGCTCCTACGAGCAGTACTTC.

The chain employs TRBV12-5 and TRBJ2-3, with 8 bases that match TRBD2. The V segment lost 3 bases and the J segment 4 bases; nucleotides outside the gene matches: 3. CDR3 size: 14 residues. CDR1 is LGHNT and CDR2 is FRNRAP in the germline V gene. The CDR3: CASGFGGEADTQYF. In DNA, the CDR3 is TGTGCTAGTGGTTTCGGGGGGGAGGCAGATACGCAGTATTTT.

The CDR3 bases are TGTGCCAGCATAGGGACAGGCTCTAGGGAAAAACTGTTTTTT. This sequence encodes CASIGTGSREKLFF. The chain carries TRBV2 and TRBJ1-4; 8 nucleotides line up with TRBD1. There are 14 residues in the CDR3. CDR1 and CDR2 from the germline V gene are SNHLY and FYNNEI. V lost 7 bases and J lost 8; bases outside the gene matches: 9. The full variable domain, its missing parts supplied by reference TRBV2 and TRBJ1-4, is EPEVTQTPSHQVTQMGQEVILRCVPISNHLYFYWYRQILGQKVEFLVSFYNNEISEKSEIFDDQFSVERPDGSNFTLKIRSTKLEDSAMYFCASIGTGSREKLFFGSGTQLSVL.